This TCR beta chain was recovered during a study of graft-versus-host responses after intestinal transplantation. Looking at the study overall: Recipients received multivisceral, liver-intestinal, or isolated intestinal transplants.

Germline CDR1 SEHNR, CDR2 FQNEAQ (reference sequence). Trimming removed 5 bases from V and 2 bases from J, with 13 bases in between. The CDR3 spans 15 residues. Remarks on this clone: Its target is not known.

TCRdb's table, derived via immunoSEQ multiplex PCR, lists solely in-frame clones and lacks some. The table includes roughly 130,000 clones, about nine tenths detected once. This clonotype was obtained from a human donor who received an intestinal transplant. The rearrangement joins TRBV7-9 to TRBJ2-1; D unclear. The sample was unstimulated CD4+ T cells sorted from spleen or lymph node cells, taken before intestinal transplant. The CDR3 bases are TGTGCCAGCAGCAAATGGAGACGGACCTACAATGAGCAGTTCTTC. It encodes CASSKWRRTYNEQFF.